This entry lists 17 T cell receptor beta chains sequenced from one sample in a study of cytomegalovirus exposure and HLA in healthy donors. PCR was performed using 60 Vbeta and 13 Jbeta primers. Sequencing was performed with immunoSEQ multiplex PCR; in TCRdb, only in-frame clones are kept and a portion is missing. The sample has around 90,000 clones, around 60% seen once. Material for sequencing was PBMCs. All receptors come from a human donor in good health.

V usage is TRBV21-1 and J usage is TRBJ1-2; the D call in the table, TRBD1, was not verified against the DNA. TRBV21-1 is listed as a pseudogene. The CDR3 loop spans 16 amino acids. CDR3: CASSKDGKKANYGYTF. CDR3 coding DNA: TGTGCCAGCAGCAAAGATGGCAAAAAAGCTAACTATGGCTACACCTTC.

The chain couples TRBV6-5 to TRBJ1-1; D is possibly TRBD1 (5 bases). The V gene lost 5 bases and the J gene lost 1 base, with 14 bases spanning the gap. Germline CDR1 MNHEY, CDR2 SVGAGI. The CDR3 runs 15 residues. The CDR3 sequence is CASSPAGRGNTEAFF. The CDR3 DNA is TGTGCCAGCAGTCCCGCAGGGAGGGGGAACACTGAAGCTTTCTTT.

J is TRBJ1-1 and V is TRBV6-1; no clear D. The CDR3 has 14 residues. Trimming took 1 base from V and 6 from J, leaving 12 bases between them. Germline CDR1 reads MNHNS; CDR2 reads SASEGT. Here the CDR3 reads CASSEVLGSPEAFF. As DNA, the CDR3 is TGTGCCAGCAGTGAAGTTCTAGGTTCACCTGAAGCTTTCTTT.

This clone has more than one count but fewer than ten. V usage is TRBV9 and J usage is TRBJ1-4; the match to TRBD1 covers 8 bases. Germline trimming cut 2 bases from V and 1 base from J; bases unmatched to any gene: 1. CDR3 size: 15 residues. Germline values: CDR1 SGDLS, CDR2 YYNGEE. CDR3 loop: CASSVGQGTNEKLFF. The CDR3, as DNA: TGTGCCAGCAGCGTCGGACAGGGAACTAATGAAAAACTGTTTTTT.

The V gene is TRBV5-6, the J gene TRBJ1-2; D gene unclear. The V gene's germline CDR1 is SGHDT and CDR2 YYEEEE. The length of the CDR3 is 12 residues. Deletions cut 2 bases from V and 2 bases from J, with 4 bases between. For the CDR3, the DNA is TGTGCCAGCAGCTTTCAGAACTATGGCTACACCTTC. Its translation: CASSFQNYGYTF.

The CDR3 bases are TGTGCCAGCAGCTTACCGACACAAGGAAACACTGAAGCTTTCTTT. This codes for CASSLPTQGNTEAFF. The rearrangement joins TRBV11-1 to TRBJ1-1; D gene unclear. The CDR3 is made up of 15 amino acids. Trimming cost V 2 bases and J 2 bases, with 12 bases left between them. Germline assignment: CDR1 SGHAT and CDR2 FQDESV (reference sequence).

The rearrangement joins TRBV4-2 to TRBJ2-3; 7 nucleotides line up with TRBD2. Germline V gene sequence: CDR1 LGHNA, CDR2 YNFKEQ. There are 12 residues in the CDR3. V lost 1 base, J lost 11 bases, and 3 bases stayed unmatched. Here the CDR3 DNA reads TGTGCCAGCAGCCAAGTGCTAGCGGAGCAGTATTTT. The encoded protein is CASSQVLAEQYF.

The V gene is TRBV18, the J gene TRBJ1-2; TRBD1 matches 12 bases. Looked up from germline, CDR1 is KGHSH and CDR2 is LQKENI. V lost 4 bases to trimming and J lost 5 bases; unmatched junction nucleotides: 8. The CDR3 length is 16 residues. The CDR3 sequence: CASSLQPGQGAYGYTF. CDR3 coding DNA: TGTGCCAGCTCACTACAGCCGGGACAGGGGGCTTATGGCTACACCTTC.

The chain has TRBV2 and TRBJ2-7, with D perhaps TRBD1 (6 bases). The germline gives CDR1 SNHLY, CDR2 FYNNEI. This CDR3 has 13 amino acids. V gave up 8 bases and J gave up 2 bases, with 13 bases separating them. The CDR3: CASGGTPTYEQYF. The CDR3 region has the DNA TGTGCCAGCGGTGGGACACCCACCTACGAGCAGTACTTC.

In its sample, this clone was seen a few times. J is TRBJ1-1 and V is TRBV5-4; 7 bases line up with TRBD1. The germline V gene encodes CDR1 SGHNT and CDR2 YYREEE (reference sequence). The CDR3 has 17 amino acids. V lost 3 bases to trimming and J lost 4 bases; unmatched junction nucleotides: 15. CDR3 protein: CASSSDLGQSPTTEAFF. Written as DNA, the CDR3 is TGTGCCAGCAGCTCAGATCTGGGACAGTCCCCAACCACTGAAGCTTTCTTT.

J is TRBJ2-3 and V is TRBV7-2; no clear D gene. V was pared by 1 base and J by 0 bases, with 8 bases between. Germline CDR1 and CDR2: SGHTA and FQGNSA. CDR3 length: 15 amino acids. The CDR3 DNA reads TGTGCCAGCAGCTTAGACTACGGGAGCACAGATACGCAGTATTTT. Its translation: CASSLDYGSTDTQYF.

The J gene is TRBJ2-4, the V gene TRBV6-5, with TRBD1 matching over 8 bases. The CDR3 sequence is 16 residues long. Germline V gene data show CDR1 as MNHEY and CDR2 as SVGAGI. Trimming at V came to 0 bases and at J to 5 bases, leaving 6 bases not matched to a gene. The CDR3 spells CASSYSQGAGQNIQYF. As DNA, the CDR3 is TGTGCCAGCAGTTACTCCCAGGGGGCTGGCCAAAACATTCAGTACTTC.

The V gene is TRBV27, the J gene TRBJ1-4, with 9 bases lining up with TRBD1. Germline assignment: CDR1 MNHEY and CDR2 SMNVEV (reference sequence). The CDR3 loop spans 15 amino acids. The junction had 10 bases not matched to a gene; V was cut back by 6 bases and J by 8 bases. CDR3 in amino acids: CASSWTTGGEEKLFF. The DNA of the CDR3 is TGTGCCAGCAGCTGGACGACAGGGGGAGAGGAAAAACTGTTTTTT.

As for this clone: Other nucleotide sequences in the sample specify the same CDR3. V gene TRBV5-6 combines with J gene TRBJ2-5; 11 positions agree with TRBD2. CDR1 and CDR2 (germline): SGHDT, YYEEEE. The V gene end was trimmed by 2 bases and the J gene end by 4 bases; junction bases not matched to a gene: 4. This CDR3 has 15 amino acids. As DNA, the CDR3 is TGTGCCAGCAGCTTAGGGCTAGCGGGGGGAGAGACCCAGTACTTC. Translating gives CASSLGLAGGETQYF.

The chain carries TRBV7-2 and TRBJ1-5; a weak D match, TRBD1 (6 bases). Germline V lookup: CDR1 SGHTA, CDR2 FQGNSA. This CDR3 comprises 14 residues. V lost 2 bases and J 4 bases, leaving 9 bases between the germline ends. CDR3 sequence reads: CASSLWGLNQPQHF. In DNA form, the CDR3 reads TGTGCCAGCAGCTTATGGGGGCTAAATCAGCCCCAGCATTTT.

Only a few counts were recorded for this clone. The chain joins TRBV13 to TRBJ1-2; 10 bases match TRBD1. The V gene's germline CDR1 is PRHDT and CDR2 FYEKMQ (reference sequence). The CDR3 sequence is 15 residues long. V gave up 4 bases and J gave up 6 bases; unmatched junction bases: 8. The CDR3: CASSSAFDRGHGYTF. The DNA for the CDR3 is TGTGCCAGCAGCTCAGCCTTCGACAGGGGGCATGGCTACACCTTC.

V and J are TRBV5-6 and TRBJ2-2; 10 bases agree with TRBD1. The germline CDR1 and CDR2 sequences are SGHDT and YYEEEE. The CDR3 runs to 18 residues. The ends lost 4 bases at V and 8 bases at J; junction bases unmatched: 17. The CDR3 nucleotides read TGTGCCAGCAGCCCCTTGCGACAGGGGGCAATGAGTTTGGGGGAGCTGTTTTTT. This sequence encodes CASSPLRQGAMSLGELFF.